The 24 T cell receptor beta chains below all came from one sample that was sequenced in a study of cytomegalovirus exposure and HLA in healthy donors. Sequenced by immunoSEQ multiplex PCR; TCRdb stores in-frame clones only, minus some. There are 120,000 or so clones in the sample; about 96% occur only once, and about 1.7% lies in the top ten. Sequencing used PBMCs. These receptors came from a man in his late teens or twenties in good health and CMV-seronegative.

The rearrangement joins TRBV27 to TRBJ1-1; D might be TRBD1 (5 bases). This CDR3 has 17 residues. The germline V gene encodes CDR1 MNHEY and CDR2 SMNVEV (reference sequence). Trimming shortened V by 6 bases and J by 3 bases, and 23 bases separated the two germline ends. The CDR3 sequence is CASRPLGGGARDTEAFF. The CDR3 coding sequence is TGTGCCAGCAGACCTCTTGGCGGAGGGGCGCGGGACACTGAAGCTTTCTTT.

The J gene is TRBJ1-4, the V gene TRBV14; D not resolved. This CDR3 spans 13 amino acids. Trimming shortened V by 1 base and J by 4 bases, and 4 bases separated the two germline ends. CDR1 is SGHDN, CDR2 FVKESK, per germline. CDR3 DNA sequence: TGTGCCAGCAGCCAAGGTCATAATGAAAAACTGTTTTTT. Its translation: CASSQGHNEKLFF.

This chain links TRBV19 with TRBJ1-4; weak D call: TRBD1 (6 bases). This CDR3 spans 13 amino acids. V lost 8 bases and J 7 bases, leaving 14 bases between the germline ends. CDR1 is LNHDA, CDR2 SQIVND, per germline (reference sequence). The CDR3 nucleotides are TGTGCCAGTGGCAGGGGAAAGCCTGAAAAACTGTTTTTT. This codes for CASGRGKPEKLFF.

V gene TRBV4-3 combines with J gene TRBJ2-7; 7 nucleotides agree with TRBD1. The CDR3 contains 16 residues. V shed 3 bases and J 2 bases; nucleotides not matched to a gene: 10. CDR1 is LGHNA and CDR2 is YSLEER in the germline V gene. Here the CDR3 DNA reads TGCGCCAGCAGCCACCTCCATCGGGACAGCCCCTACGAGCAGTACTTC. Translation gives CASSHLHRDSPYEQYF.

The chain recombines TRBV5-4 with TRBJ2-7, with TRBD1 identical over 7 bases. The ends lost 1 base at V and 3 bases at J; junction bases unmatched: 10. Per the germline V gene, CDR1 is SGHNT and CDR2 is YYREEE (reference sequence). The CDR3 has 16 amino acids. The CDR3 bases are TGTGCCAGCAGCTTGATCGTTGGACAGGACGTCTACGAGCAGTACTTC. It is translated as CASSLIVGQDVYEQYF.

The CDR3 sequence is CAATRGQGQPQHF. DNA for the CDR3: TGTGCCGCAACGCGGGGGCAGGGTCAGCCCCAGCATTTT. The V gene is TRBV19, the J gene TRBJ1-5; a weak D match, TRBD1 (6 bases). The ends were cut back, 11 bases at V and 6 bases at J, with 17 bases in the middle. The CDR3 covers 13 residues. Germline CDR1 is LNHDA and CDR2 is SQIVND (reference sequence). Based on the CDR3 plus reference TRBV19 and TRBJ1-5, the full variable domain is DGGITQSPKYLFRKEGQNVTLSCEQNLNHDAMYWYRQDPGQGLRLIYYSQIVNDFQKGDIAEGYSVSREKKESFPLTVTSAQKNPTAFYLCAATRGQGQPQHFGDGTRLSIL.

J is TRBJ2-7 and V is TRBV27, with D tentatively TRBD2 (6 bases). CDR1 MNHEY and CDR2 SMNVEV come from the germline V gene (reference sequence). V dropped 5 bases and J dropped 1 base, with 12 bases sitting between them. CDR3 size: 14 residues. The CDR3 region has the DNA TGTGCCAGCAGTGGGACTTCGACTTCCTACGAGCAGTACTTC. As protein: CASSGTSTSYEQYF.

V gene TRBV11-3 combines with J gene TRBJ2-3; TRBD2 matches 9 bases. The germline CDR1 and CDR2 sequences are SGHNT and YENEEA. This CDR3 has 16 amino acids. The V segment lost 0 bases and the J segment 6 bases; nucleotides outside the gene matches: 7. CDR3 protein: CASSLDPASGVDTQYF. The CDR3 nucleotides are TGTGCCAGCAGCTTAGACCCGGCTAGCGGGGTGGATACGCAGTATTTT.

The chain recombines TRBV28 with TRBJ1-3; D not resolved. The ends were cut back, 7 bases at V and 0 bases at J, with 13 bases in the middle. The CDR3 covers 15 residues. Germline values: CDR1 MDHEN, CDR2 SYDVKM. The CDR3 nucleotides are TGTGCCAGCACCCCGCTGGGCAGCTCTGGAAACACCATATATTTT. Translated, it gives CASTPLGSSGNTIYF. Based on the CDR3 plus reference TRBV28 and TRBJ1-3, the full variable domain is DVKVTQSSRYLVKRTGEKVFLECVQDMDHENMFWYRQDPGLGLRLIYFSYDVKMKEKGDIPEGYSVSREKKERFSLILESASTNQTSMYLCASTPLGSSGNTIYFGEGSWLTVV.

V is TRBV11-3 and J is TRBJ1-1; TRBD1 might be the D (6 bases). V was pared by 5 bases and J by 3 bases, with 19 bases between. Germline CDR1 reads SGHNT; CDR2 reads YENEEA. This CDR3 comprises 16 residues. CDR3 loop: CASSLTDLRGYTEAFF. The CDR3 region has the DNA TGTGCCAGCAGCCTGACAGATTTAAGGGGGTACACTGAAGCTTTCTTT. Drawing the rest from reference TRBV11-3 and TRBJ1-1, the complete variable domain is EAGVVQSPRYKIIEKKQPVAFWCNPISGHNTLYWYLQNLGQGPELLIRYENEEAVDDSQLPKDRFSAERLKGVDSTLKIQPAELGDSAVYLCASSLTDLRGYTEAFFGQGTRLTVV.

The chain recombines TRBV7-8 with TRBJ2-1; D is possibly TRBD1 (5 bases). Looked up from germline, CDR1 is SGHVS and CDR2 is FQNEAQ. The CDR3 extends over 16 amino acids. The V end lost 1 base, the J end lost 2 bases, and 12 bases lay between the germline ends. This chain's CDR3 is CASSLGRQGTYNEQFF. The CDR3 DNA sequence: TGTGCCAGCAGCTTAGGCCGTCAGGGTACCTACAATGAGCAGTTCTTC.

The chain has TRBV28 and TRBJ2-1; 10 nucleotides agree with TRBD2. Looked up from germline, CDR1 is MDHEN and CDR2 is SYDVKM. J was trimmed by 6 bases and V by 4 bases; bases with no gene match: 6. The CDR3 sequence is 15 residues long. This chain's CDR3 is CASSSGLARGNEQFF. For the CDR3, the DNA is TGTGCCAGCAGTTCGGGACTAGCGAGAGGCAATGAGCAGTTCTTC.

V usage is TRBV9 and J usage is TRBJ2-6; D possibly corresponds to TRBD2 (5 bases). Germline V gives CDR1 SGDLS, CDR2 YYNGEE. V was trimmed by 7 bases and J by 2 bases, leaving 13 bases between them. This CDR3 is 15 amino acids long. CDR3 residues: CASANFGAGANVLTF. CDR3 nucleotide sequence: TGTGCCAGCGCCAACTTCGGGGCTGGGGCCAACGTCCTGACTTTC.

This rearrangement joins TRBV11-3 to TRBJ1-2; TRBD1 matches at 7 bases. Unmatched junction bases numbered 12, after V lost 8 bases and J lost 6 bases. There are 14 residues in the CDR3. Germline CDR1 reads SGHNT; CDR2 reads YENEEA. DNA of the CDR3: TGTGCCAGCTGCACAGGGGAAGCTTGCGATGGCTACACCTTC. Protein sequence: CASCTGEACDGYTF.

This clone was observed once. The chain's CDR3 is CSAQAGETQYF. The CDR3 bases are TGCAGTGCCCAAGCGGGAGAGACCCAGTACTTC. The chain is built from TRBV20-1 and TRBJ2-5, with a possible D match to TRBD2 (6 bases). V dropped 6 bases and J dropped 4 bases, with 9 bases sitting between them. This CDR3 has 11 amino acids. The germline CDR1 and CDR2 sequences are DFQATT and SNEGSKA (reference sequence).

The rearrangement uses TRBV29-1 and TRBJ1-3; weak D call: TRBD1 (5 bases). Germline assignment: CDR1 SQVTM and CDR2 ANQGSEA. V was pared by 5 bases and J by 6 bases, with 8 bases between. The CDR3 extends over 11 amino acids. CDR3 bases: TGCAGCGTTATACAGGAAAACACCATATATTTT. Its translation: CSVIQENTIYF.

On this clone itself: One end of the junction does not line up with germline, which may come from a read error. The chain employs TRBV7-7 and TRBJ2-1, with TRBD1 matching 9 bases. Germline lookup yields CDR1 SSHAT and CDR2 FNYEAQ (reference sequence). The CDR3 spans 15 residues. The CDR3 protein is CASSLAHGQGNEQFF. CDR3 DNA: TGTGCTAGCAGCTTAGCGCACGGACAGGGGAATGAGCAGTTCTTC.

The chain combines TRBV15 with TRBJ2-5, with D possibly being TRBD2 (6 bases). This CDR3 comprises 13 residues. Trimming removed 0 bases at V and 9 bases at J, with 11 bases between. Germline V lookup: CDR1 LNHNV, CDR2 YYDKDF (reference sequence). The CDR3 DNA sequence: TGTGCCACCAGCAGAGATTTAGCGGACTCCCAGTACTTC. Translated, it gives CATSRDLADSQYF.

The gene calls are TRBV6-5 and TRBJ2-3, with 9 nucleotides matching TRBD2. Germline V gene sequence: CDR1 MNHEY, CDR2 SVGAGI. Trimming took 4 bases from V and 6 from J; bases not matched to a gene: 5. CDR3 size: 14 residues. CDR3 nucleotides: TGTGCCAGCAGTTCGGGACTAGCATTTGATACGCAGTATTTT. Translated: CASSSGLAFDTQYF.

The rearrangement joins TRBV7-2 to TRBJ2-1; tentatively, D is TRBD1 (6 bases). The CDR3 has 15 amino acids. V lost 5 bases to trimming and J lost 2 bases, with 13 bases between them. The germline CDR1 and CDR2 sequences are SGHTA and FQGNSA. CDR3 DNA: TGTGCCAGCAGCACTCGACAGGAGACCTACAATGAGCAGTTCTTC. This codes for CASSTRQETYNEQFF.

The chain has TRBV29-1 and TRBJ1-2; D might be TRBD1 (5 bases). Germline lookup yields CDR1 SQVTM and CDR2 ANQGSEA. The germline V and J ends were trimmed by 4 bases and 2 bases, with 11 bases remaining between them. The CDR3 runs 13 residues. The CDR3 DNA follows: TGCAGCGTTGTCGGGCAGGGAAACTATGGCTACACCTTC. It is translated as CSVVGQGNYGYTF.

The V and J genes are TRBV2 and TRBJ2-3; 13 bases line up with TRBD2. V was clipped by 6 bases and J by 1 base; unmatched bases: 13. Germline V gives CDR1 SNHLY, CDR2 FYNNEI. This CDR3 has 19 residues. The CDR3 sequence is CASSWTSGSKHWGTDTQYF. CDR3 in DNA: TGTGCCAGCAGCTGGACTAGCGGGAGTAAACATTGGGGCACAGATACGCAGTATTTT.

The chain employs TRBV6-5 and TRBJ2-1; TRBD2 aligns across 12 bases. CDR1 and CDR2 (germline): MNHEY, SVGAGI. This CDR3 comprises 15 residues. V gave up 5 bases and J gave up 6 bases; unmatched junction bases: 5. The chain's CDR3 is CASSLAGGPSNEQFF. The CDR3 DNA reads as TGTGCCAGCAGTCTAGCGGGAGGGCCAAGCAATGAGCAGTTCTTC.

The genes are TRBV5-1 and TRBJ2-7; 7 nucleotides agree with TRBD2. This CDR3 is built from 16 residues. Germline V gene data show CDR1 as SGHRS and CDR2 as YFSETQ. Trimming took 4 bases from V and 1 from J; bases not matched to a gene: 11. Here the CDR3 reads CASSLDPAGVSYEQYF. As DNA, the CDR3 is TGCGCCAGCAGCCTGGATCCCGCGGGAGTATCCTACGAGCAGTACTTC.